One sample yielded the 15 T cell receptor beta chains listed below, sequenced in a study of CD8+ T cells in alopecia areata. Following extraction, RNA underwent reverse transcription to cDNA, which served as the sequencing template. Libraries were prepared by immunoSEQ multiplex PCR; TCRdb keeps only in-frame clonotypes and omits some of them. The repertoire includes 150,000 or so clones, roughly 50% of them detected once, and roughly 7.5% sits in the top ten. The sample comprised CD4+ T cells sorted from blood. The origin of the receptors is a human donor with alopecia areata.

The gene calls are TRBV28 and TRBJ2-7; D is uncertain. Germline V gene sequence: CDR1 MDHEN, CDR2 SYDVKM. Trimming shortened V by 6 bases and J by 3 bases, and 12 bases separated the two germline ends. This CDR3 is built from 13 residues. The CDR3 DNA is TGTGCCAGCAGCCCGGGTAGTGGCTACGAGCAGTACTTC. This gives the protein CASSPGSGYEQYF.

The V and J genes are TRBV5-1 and TRBJ1-1, with a possible D match to TRBD1 (5 bases). V was clipped by 1 base and J by 0 bases, with 13 bases between them. CDR1 and CDR2 (germline): SGHRS, YFSETQ. The CDR3 is 16 residues long. The CDR3 DNA reads TGCGCCAGCAGCTTGCTCCAGGGAGGCATGAACACTGAAGCTTTCTTT. Translating it yields CASSLLQGGMNTEAFF.

A few counts support this clone. The gene calls are TRBV29-1 and TRBJ2-7, with D unresolved. Germline lookup yields CDR1 SQVTM and CDR2 ANQGSEA. The CDR3 is 12 residues long. With 6 bases removed from V and 0 bases from J, the gap between germline ends came to 9 bases. The CDR3 nucleotides are TGCAGCGTCGGCAAGAGCTCCTACGAGCAGTACTTC. Encoded protein: CSVGKSSYEQYF.

This clone has more than one count but fewer than ten. The chain has TRBV5-1 and TRBJ2-2; 7 bases agree with TRBD2. V trimming: 5 bases; J trimming: 1 base; junction bases outside the gene matches: 5. The CDR3 is made up of 15 amino acids. Germline CDR1 SGHRS, CDR2 YFSETQ. CDR3: CASRREKVNTGELFF. CDR3 bases: TGCGCCAGCAGGCGGGAGAAAGTGAACACCGGGGAGCTGTTTTTT.

The V and J genes are TRBV13 and TRBJ2-7; no reliable D call. The CDR3 loop spans 13 amino acids. V was shortened by 0 bases and J by 3 bases, with 6 bases between the two germline ends. Germline lookup yields CDR1 PRHDT and CDR2 FYEKMQ (reference sequence). CDR3 coding DNA: TGTGCCAGCAGCTTAGGGAGCTTCTACGAGCAGTACTTC. It specifies CASSLGSFYEQYF. Supplemented by reference TRBV13 and TRBJ2-7, the full variable domain reads AAGVIQSPRHLIKEKRETATLKCYPIPRHDTVYWYQQGPGQDPQFLISFYEKMQSDKGSIPDRFSAQQFSDYHSELNMSSLELGDSALYFCASSLGSFYEQYFGPGTRLTVT.

This clone appeared a few times. This chain joins TRBV29-1 and TRBJ2-7; 7 positions agree with TRBD2. This CDR3 comprises 15 residues. Trimming removed 6 bases from V and 0 bases from J; junction bases left unmatched: 11. Germline loops: CDR1 SQVTM, CDR2 ANQGSEA. In DNA form, the CDR3 reads TGCAGCGTAGCCGCCCCTAGCGGCCCCTCCTACGAGCAGTACTTC. It specifies CSVAAPSGPSYEQYF.

The chain links TRBV27 to TRBJ1-2; D remains ambiguous. V lost 3 bases to trimming and J lost 4 bases, with 9 bases between them. This CDR3 spans 13 amino acids. Germline V gene data show CDR1 as MNHEY and CDR2 as SMNVEV (reference sequence). Here the CDR3 reads CASSLRVTYGYTF. In DNA, the CDR3 is TGTGCCAGCAGTTTGCGGGTAACCTATGGCTACACCTTC.

V and J are TRBV30 and TRBJ2-7, with D perhaps assigned TRBD1 or TRBD2 (5 bases each). The CDR3 is made up of 13 amino acids. CDR1 and CDR2 (germline): GTSNPN, SVGIG (reference sequence). Trimming shortened V by 4 bases and J by 7 bases, and 17 bases separated the two germline ends. The CDR3 DNA reads as TGTGCCTGGAAAATCGAACGGGACGGTGAGCAGTACTTC. This encodes CAWKIERDGEQYF.

This clone was found once. This chain links TRBV28 with TRBJ2-7; weak D call: TRBD2 (5 bases). CDR3 length: 15 amino acids. Trimming removed 5 bases at V and 3 bases at J, with 17 bases between. The germline CDR1 and CDR2 sequences are MDHEN and SYDVKM. The CDR3 here is CASSPMRPGIYEQYF. DNA of the CDR3: TGTGCCAGCAGTCCAATGCGCCCGGGGATCTACGAGCAGTACTTC.

V is TRBV7-6 and J is TRBJ2-4, with TRBD1 matching over 7 bases. The CDR3 runs to 13 residues. Unmatched junction bases numbered 6, after V lost 5 bases and J lost 8 bases. Germline V gives CDR1 SGHVS, CDR2 FNYEAQ. CDR3 protein: CASSQNRGDIQYF. The CDR3 region has the DNA TGTGCCAGCAGCCAGAACAGGGGAGACATTCAGTACTTC.

The chain's CDR3 is CASSLEGVRHTEAFF. The CDR3 coding sequence is TGTGCCAGCAGCTTAGAGGGGGTTCGTCACACTGAAGCTTTCTTT. This rearrangement joins TRBV7-8 to TRBJ1-1; D is possibly TRBD1 (6 bases). The CDR3 spans 15 residues. V gave up 1 base and J gave up 3 bases, with 12 bases separating them. In germline, CDR1 is SGHVS, CDR2 FQNEAQ.

This sequence joins TRBV6-5 and TRBJ2-4, with D tentatively TRBD1 or TRBD2 (5 bases each). The CDR3 covers 15 residues. The V end lost 5 bases, the J end lost 4 bases, and 15 bases lay between the germline ends. CDR1 is MNHEY and CDR2 is SVGAGI in the germline V gene. The CDR3 nucleotides are TGTGCCAGCAGTACCCTCCGGGACGAGAAAAACATTCAGTACTTC. It specifies CASSTLRDEKNIQYF.

V usage is TRBV28 and J usage is TRBJ1-5, with no clear D. The CDR3 contains 13 residues. CDR1 and CDR2 (germline): MDHEN, SYDVKM. V lost 8 bases to trimming and J lost 6 bases, with 14 bases between them. The CDR3 nucleotides read TGTGCCAGCGTGGGGAGGGCAAGTCAGCCCCAGCATTTT. Amino acids: CASVGRASQPQHF.

The rearrangement uses TRBV27 and TRBJ2-7; D gene uncertain. This CDR3 is built from 13 residues. V dropped 3 bases and J dropped 2 bases, with 8 bases sitting between them. Germline loops: CDR1 MNHEY, CDR2 SMNVEV (reference sequence). CDR3 region: CASSLTATYEQYF. The DNA for the CDR3 is TGTGCCAGCAGTTTGACGGCAACCTACGAGCAGTACTTC.

The chain joins TRBV30 to TRBJ2-5, with 7 bases identical to TRBD1. The J segment lost 2 bases and the V segment lost 3 bases, leaving 12 bases of the junction unmatched. From germline, CDR1 is GTSNPN and CDR2 SVGIG (reference sequence). The CDR3 totals 16 residues. CDR3 residues: CAWRRVYRDRQETQYF. The DNA of the CDR3 is TGTGCCTGGAGAAGAGTATACCGGGACAGACAAGAGACCCAGTACTTC.